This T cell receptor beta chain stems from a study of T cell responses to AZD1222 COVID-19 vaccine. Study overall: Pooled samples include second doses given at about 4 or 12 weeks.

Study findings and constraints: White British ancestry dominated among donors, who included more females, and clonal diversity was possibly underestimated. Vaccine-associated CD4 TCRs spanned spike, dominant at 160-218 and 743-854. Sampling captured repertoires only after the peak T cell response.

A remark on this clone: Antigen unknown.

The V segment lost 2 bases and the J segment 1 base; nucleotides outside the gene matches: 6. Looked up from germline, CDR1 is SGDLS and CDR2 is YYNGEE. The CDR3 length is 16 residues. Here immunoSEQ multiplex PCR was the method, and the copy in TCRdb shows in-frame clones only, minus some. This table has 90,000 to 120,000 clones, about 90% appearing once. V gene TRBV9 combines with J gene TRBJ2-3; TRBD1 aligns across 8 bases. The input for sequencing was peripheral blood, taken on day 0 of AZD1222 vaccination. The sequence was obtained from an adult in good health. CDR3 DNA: TGTGCCAGCAGCGTTGGTAGGGGACAGGGCACAGATACGCAGTATTTT. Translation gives CASSVGRGQGTDTQYF.